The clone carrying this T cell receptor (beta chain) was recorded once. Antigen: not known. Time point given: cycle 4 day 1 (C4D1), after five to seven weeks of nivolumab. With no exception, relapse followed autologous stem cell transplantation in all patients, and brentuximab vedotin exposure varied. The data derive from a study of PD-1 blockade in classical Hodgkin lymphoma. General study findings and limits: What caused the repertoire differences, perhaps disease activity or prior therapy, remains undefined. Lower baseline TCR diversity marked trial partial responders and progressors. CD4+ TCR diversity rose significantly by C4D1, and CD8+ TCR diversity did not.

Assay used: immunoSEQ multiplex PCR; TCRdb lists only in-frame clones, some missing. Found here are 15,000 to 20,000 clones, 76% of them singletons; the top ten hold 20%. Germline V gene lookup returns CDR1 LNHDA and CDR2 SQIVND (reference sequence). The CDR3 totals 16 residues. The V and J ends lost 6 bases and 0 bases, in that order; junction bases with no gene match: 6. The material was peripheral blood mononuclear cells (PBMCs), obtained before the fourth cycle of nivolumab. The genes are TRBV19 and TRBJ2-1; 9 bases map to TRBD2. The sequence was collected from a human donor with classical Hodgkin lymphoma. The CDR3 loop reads CASRATSGFSYNEQFF. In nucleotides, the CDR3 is TGTGCCAGTAGGGCGACTAGCGGATTCTCCTACAATGAGCAGTTCTTC.